This entry lists 32 T cell receptor beta chains sequenced from one sample in a study of cytomegalovirus exposure and HLA in healthy donors. Primers included in the PCR were 60 Vbeta and 13 Jbeta primers. Measured with immunoSEQ multiplex PCR; TCRdb has only the in-frame clones, and not every one. The table has under 150,000 clones, around three quarters seen once. Sequences were obtained from PBMCs. These receptors all stem from a man aged 40-49 years in good health and CMV-seronegative.

J is TRBJ1-2 and V is TRBV7-9; D is perhaps TRBD1 (6 bases). Germline V gene lookup returns CDR1 SEHNR and CDR2 FQNEAQ (reference sequence). Trimming shortened V by 1 base and J by 8 bases, and 17 bases separated the two germline ends. The CDR3 length is 15 residues. CDR3 loop: CASSLGGQGRLGYTF. In nucleotides, the CDR3 is TGTGCCAGCAGCTTAGGGGGTCAGGGGAGATTGGGCTACACCTTC.

The chain joins TRBV2 to TRBJ2-1, with D perhaps TRBD1 (5 bases). This CDR3 has 12 residues. Germline CDR1 and CDR2: SNHLY and FYNNEI. Trimming removed 9 bases from V and 6 bases from J, with 12 bases in between. This CDR3 is CARVVRGNEQFF. In DNA form, the CDR3 reads TGTGCCAGAGTGGTTAGGGGCAATGAGCAGTTCTTC.

The rearrangement links TRBV7-2 to TRBJ1-2, with 10 nucleotides matching TRBD1. CDR3 size: 18 residues. Germline V gene data show CDR1 as SGHTA and CDR2 as FQGNSA. V dropped 4 bases and J dropped 7; count of bases not matched to a gene: 18. The chain's CDR3 is CASSSGGGVRQGAAGYTF. The CDR3, as DNA: TGTGCCAGCAGCTCGGGAGGTGGGGTGAGACAGGGGGCAGCTGGCTACACCTTC.

This chain connects TRBV9 to TRBJ1-1; no clear D. V lost 5 bases and J lost 7, with 18 bases in between. The CDR3 contains 14 residues. CDR1 and CDR2 from the germline V gene are SGDLS and YYNGEE. This CDR3 reads CASSIEPGTGEAFF. CDR3 in DNA: TGTGCCAGCAGTATAGAGCCCGGAACGGGTGAAGCTTTCTTT.

The chain recombines TRBV19 with TRBJ2-3; D is possibly TRBD2 (5 bases). The CDR3 consists of 13 residues. The germline V and J ends were trimmed by 2 bases and 4 bases, with 7 bases remaining between them. Germline CDR1 and CDR2: LNHDA and SQIVND (reference sequence). The CDR3 DNA reads TGTGCCAGTAGTATACTCGGGGCAGATACGCAGTATTTT. Its translation is CASSILGADTQYF.

Note on this clone: The same CDR3 is also encoded by other DNA sequences in this sample. V is TRBV6-5 and J is TRBJ2-7; 10 bases fit TRBD1. CDR1 is MNHEY, CDR2 SVGAGI, per germline. V dropped 3 bases and J dropped 7; count of bases not matched to a gene: 12. The CDR3 totals 16 residues. The chain's CDR3 is CASSYDRGLRRGEQYF. Written as DNA, the CDR3 is TGTGCCAGCAGTTATGACAGGGGGCTTCGCCGGGGGGAGCAGTACTTC.

V is TRBV5-1 and J is TRBJ2-2; 7 bases agree with TRBD1. Germline-derived CDR1 and CDR2 are SGHRS and YFSETQ. CDR3 length: 15 residues. V trimming: 5 bases; J trimming: 4 bases; junction bases outside the gene matches: 8. The chain's CDR3 is CASRQQQGSTGELFF. CDR3 DNA: TGCGCCAGCAGACAGCAACAGGGGTCCACCGGGGAGCTGTTTTTT.

This clone occurred once. This chain joins TRBV27 and TRBJ2-7; 8 positions agree with TRBD1. The trim removed 5 bases at V and 7 bases at J, leaving 10 bases unmatched. Germline V gives CDR1 MNHEY, CDR2 SMNVEV (reference sequence). The CDR3 contains 14 residues. The CDR3 sequence is CASSPDRGLLEQYF. The DNA of the CDR3 is TGTGCCAGCAGTCCCGACAGGGGCCTTTTGGAGCAGTACTTC.

J is TRBJ2-5 and V is TRBV9; TRBD2 aligns across 8 bases. Per germline, CDR1 SGDLS and CDR2 YYNGEE. The junction had 7 bases not matched to a gene; V was cut back by 1 base and J by 5 bases. This CDR3 comprises 15 residues. The CDR3 spells CASSVRAGGDETQYF. The CDR3 coding sequence is TGTGCCAGCAGCGTAAGGGCGGGAGGAGATGAGACCCAGTACTTC.

CDR3 loop: CASSRGDRAYEQYF. In DNA, the CDR3 is TGTGCCAGCAGCCGCGGGGACAGGGCCTACGAGCAGTACTTC. The genes are TRBV7-9 and TRBJ2-7; 9 bases match TRBD1. V was pared by 5 bases and J by 2 bases, with 4 bases of the junction left unmatched. The CDR3 extends over 14 amino acids. Germline V gene lookup returns CDR1 SEHNR and CDR2 FQNEAQ (reference sequence).

This chain connects TRBV6-6 to TRBJ1-5; 8 bases match TRBD1. CDR3 size: 14 residues. The V and J ends lost 6 bases and 4 bases, in that order; junction bases with no gene match: 5. The germline gives CDR1 MNHNY, CDR2 SVGAGI (reference sequence). The DNA for the CDR3 is TGTGCCAGCAGCTCGGGACAGGATAATCAGCCCCAGCATTTT. Translation: CASSSGQDNQPQHF.

The rearrangement joins TRBV5-4 to TRBJ2-7, with D possibly TRBD1 on 6 matching bases. The CDR3 is 13 residues long. Germline assignment: CDR1 SGHNT and CDR2 YYREEE (reference sequence). Trimming took 4 bases from V and 0 from J, leaving 8 bases between them. In DNA, the CDR3 is TGTGCCAGCAGCAGGGACACCTCCTACGAGCAGTACTTC. This sequence encodes CASSRDTSYEQYF.

The chain is built from TRBV6-6 and TRBJ2-1, with TRBD2 as a possible D gene (6 bases). This CDR3 is built from 15 residues. Per the germline V gene, CDR1 is MNHNY and CDR2 is SVGAGI (reference sequence). Between the trimmed V and J ends, which lost 5 bases and 11 bases, there was a span of 22 bases. CDR3 amino acids: CASSPGLTGVSQQFF. In DNA form, the CDR3 reads TGTGCCAGCAGTCCCGGACTGACGGGAGTCTCCCAGCAGTTCTTC.

The chain links TRBV7-6 to TRBJ2-7; 9 bases align to TRBD1. The CDR3 is made up of 15 amino acids. V trimming: 6 bases; J trimming: 6 bases; junction bases outside the gene matches: 12. Looked up from germline, CDR1 is SGHVS and CDR2 is FNYEAQ. CDR3 DNA sequence: TGTGCCAGCAGTTCTACCGGGACAGGGCAAACCGAGCAGTACTTC. Protein sequence: CASSSTGTGQTEQYF. Drawing the rest from reference TRBV7-6 and TRBJ2-7, the complete variable domain is GAGVSQSPRYKVTKRGQDVALRCDPISGHVSLYWYRQALGQGPEFLTYFNYEAQQDKSGLPNDRFSAERPEGSISTLTIQRTEQRDSAMYRCASSSTGTGQTEQYFGPGTRLTVT.

This clone was counted only a few times. The chain links TRBV4-1 to TRBJ2-1, with D perhaps matching TRBD1 (5 bases). Trimming shortened V by 3 bases and J by 1 base, and 16 bases separated the two germline ends. CDR3 length: 17 amino acids. The V gene's germline CDR1 is MGHRA and CDR2 YSYEKL. The CDR3 coding sequence is TGCGCCAGCAGCCAGGGGCCCTGGCGGCAATCCTACAATGAGCAGTTCTTC. It translates to CASSQGPWRQSYNEQFF.

The CDR3 bases are TGTGCCAGCAGGAGACCGGGACTAGCGGGAGGGCCAAAGTACAATGAGCAGTTCTTC. Translated: CASRRPGLAGGPKYNEQFF. This sequence joins TRBV11-2 and TRBJ2-1, with 16 nucleotides matching TRBD2. Germline CDR1 is SGHAT and CDR2 is FQNNGV. V gave up 6 bases and J gave up 4 bases; unmatched junction bases: 12. The CDR3 is made up of 19 amino acids. Based on the CDR3 plus reference TRBV11-2 and TRBJ2-1, the full variable domain is EAGVAQSPRYKIIEKRQSVAFWCNPISGHATLYWYQQILGQGPKLLIQFQNNGVVDDSQLPKDRFSAERLKGVDSTLKIQPAKLEDSAVYLCASRRPGLAGGPKYNEQFFGPGTRLTVL.

V is TRBV5-1 and J is TRBJ1-1; D is unresolved. The CDR3 consists of 18 residues. V was shortened by 0 bases and J by 0 bases, with 18 bases between the two germline ends. Germline V gene sequence: CDR1 SGHRS, CDR2 YFSETQ. CDR3 DNA sequence: TGCGCCAGCAGCTTGGCCCGGGATCATGGCAGATTGAACACTGAAGCTTTCTTT. Amino acids: CASSLARDHGRLNTEAFF.

The CDR3 coding sequence is TGTGCCAGCAGTTTGGCGGGAGGAGGGGAGACCCAGTACTTC. Its translation: CASSLAGGGETQYF. The chain combines TRBV28 with TRBJ2-5, with 8 nucleotides matching TRBD2. CDR3 length: 14 amino acids. Trimming took 3 bases from V and 5 from J; bases not matched to a gene: 5. Looked up from germline, CDR1 is MDHEN and CDR2 is SYDVKM.

The chain employs TRBV19 and TRBJ1-1; 7 positions match TRBD1. Unmatched junction bases numbered 4, after V lost 4 bases and J lost 5 bases. In germline, CDR1 is LNHDA, CDR2 SQIVND (reference sequence). The CDR3 is 13 amino acids. The CDR3 region is CASSTDRDTEAFF. The CDR3 DNA follows: TGTGCCAGTAGTACTGACAGGGATACTGAAGCTTTCTTT.

This clone was recorded once. The genes are TRBV5-4 and TRBJ2-4; 10 nucleotides agree with TRBD1. J lost 7 bases, V lost 4 bases, and 8 bases had no gene match. The CDR3 consists of 15 residues. Germline V gives CDR1 SGHNT, CDR2 YYREEE (reference sequence). Here the CDR3 DNA reads TGTGCCAGCAGCGATAGACAGGGGGCGCGTAACATTCAGTACTTC. It codes for CASSDRQGARNIQYF.

The rearrangement joins TRBV25-1 to TRBJ1-3; a possible D gene is TRBD1 (6 bases). Trimming removed 0 bases from V and 4 bases from J, with 13 bases in between. CDR3 length: 16 residues. Germline V gene lookup returns CDR1 MGHDK and CDR2 SYGVNS. The CDR3 DNA sequence: TGTGCCAGCAGTGAATATTGGGGGGGCAGGGGAAACACCATATATTTT. Protein: CASSEYWGGRGNTIYF. Complete variable domain (other parts from reference TRBV25-1 and TRBJ1-3): EADIYQTPRYLVIGTGKKITLECSQTMGHDKMYWYQQDPGMELHLIHYSYGVNSTEKGDLSSESTVSRIRTEHFPLTLESARPSHTSQYLCASSEYWGGRGNTIYFGEGSWLTVV.

The V gene is TRBV4-3, the J gene TRBJ2-7; 13 bases are a match to TRBD2. This CDR3 is built from 16 residues. The germline V gene has CDR1 LGHNA and CDR2 YSLEER. V was clipped by 4 bases and J by 4 bases; unmatched bases: 7. The CDR3 bases are TGCGCCAGCAGCCTCGGACTAGCGGGAGAAGGTTACGAGCAGTACTTC. Translating gives CASSLGLAGEGYEQYF.

This chain connects TRBV30 to TRBJ1-4; a weak D match, TRBD1 (5 bases). The germline CDR1 and CDR2 sequences are GTSNPN and SVGIG (reference sequence). The germline V and J ends were trimmed by 2 bases and 7 bases, with 14 bases remaining between them. The CDR3 is 14 amino acids. The CDR3 DNA reads TGTGCCTGGAGTAGGGCCGGGGGACTTGAAAAACTGTTTTTT. As protein: CAWSRAGGLEKLFF.

This clone was seen a handful of times. V is TRBV15 and J is TRBJ1-1; possibly TRBD1 for D (5 bases). This CDR3 is built from 15 residues. With 1 base removed from V and 6 bases from J, the gap between germline ends came to 15 bases. The germline V gene encodes CDR1 LNHNV and CDR2 YYDKDF (reference sequence). This CDR3 is CATSRARQGTSEAFF. For the CDR3, the DNA is TGTGCCACCAGCAGAGCTCGGCAGGGAACTTCTGAAGCTTTCTTT.

The rearrangement links TRBV4-1 to TRBJ2-7; 9 nucleotides match TRBD2. This CDR3 comprises 14 residues. Unmatched junction bases numbered 3, after V lost 4 bases and J lost 2 bases. Germline assignment: CDR1 MGHRA and CDR2 YSYEKL. The CDR3 coding sequence is TGCGCCAGCAGCCCGGGACTAGCTACCTACGAGCAGTACTTC. Encoded protein: CASSPGLATYEQYF.

The chain carries TRBV27 and TRBJ2-1; TRBD2 agrees at 8 bases. The germline gives CDR1 MNHEY, CDR2 SMNVEV (reference sequence). This CDR3 contains 14 residues. J gave up 12 bases and V 3 bases, and 10 bases lay outside the gene matches. CDR3 DNA: TGTGCCAGCAGTTTTCGGCTAGCGGGCCAGAGGCAGTTCTTC. This gives the protein CASSFRLAGQRQFF.

A note on this clone: Its ends do not fully match the called genes, so a read error is possible. This rearrangement joins TRBV6-5 to TRBJ1-5, with D perhaps TRBD1 (6 bases). Germline V gene data show CDR1 as MNHEY and CDR2 as SVGAGI. This CDR3 has 13 amino acids. In DNA form, the CDR3 reads TGTGCCAGCAGGACAGGAAAGGATCAGCCCCAGAATTTT. Translation gives CASRTGKDQPQNF.

The rearrangement links TRBV4-2 to TRBJ2-5, with TRBD2 matching 14 bases. Germline values: CDR1 LGHNA, CDR2 YNFKEQ. The CDR3 is 17 amino acids. V lost 4 bases and J lost 4; bases outside the gene matches: 8. The CDR3 loop reads CASSPGLAGVPGETQYF. CDR3 DNA: TGTGCCAGCAGCCCGGGACTAGCGGGGGTCCCGGGAGAGACCCAGTACTTC.

This clone has more than one count but fewer than ten. The genes are TRBV2 and TRBJ2-7, with 9 positions matching TRBD1. CDR3 length: 14 residues. The junction had 7 bases not matched to a gene; V was cut back by 10 bases and J by 0 bases. In germline, CDR1 is SNHLY, CDR2 FYNNEI. The CDR3 is CATVPGQGSYEQYF. DNA of the CDR3: TGTGCCACTGTACCGGGACAGGGCTCCTACGAGCAGTACTTC.

This chain links TRBV18 with TRBJ2-7; D might be TRBD2 (5 bases). Per germline, CDR1 KGHSH and CDR2 LQKENI. Trimming took 4 bases from V and 7 from J, leaving 14 bases between them. The CDR3 consists of 13 residues. CDR3 sequence reads: CASSLSVGGEQYF. For the CDR3, the DNA is TGTGCCAGCTCACTTAGCGTCGGCGGTGAGCAGTACTTC.

The rearrangement uses TRBV27 and TRBJ2-7; perhaps TRBD1 as D (6 bases). CDR1 and CDR2 from the germline V gene are MNHEY and SMNVEV (reference sequence). CDR3 length equals 14 residues. Trimming left V 2 bases short and J 3 bases short, with 11 bases between. In DNA form, the CDR3 reads TGTGCCAGCAGTTTAGCTGGGGGCTTCTACGAGCAGTACTTC. As protein: CASSLAGGFYEQYF.

The rearrangement joins TRBV13 to TRBJ1-2; maybe TRBD1 (6 bases). The CDR3 extends over 13 amino acids. V was pared by 9 bases and J by 4 bases, with 15 bases between. Per the germline V gene, CDR1 is PRHDT and CDR2 is FYEKMQ (reference sequence). DNA for the CDR3: TGTGCCAGTCTACTACAGGGAACCTATGGCTACACCTTC. Amino acids: CASLLQGTYGYTF.